A selection of T cell receptor beta chains follows, all from one sample in a study of circulating tumor DNA in untreated peripheral T-cell lymphoma. TCRdb's table, derived via immunoSEQ multiplex PCR, lists solely in-frame clones and lacks some. The repertoire includes thousands of clones, about 75% of them detected once, and about 15% sits in the top ten. Sequencing was done on a sample of tumor tissue. All receptors derive from a human donor with peripheral T-cell lymphoma. Each CDR3 is given without its conserved first and last residue. A row's size may be missing; if present it is once, few, many or a size class.

V gene: TRBV6-7; CDR3 length: 12; clone size: NA; J gene: TRBJ1-2; CDR3 protein: ASRRGQANYGYT
V gene: TRBV1; CDR3 length: 16; clone size: NA; J gene: TRBJ1-1; CDR3 protein: ASSRSGTGNRKDTEAF
V gene: TRBV6-8; CDR3 length: 13; clone size: NA; J gene: TRBJ2-7; CDR3 protein: ASRRGTSDRYEQY
V gene: TRBV11-3; CDR3 length: 13; clone size: NA; J gene: TRBJ2-7; CDR3 protein: ASSLRSGGAYEQY
V gene: TRBV30; CDR3 length: 13; clone size: few; J gene: TRBJ2-3; CDR3 protein: AWVGLGGSTDTQY
V gene: TRBV18; CDR3 length: 12; clone size: NA; J gene: TRBJ2-2; CDR3 protein: ASSPGIDTGELF
V gene: TRBV6-7; CDR3 length: 11; clone size: NA; J gene: TRBJ1-1; CDR3 protein: ASSYDEWTEAF
V gene: TRBV10-2; CDR3 length: 11; clone size: NA; J gene: TRBJ1-2; CDR3 protein: ASKNYRGDGYT
V gene: TRBV15; CDR3 length: 12; clone size: NA; J gene: TRBJ2-3; CDR3 protein: ATGGQGITDMQY
V gene: TRBV19; CDR3 length: 14; clone size: NA; J gene: TRBJ2-3; CDR3 protein: ASSLRRGFSTDTQY
V gene: TRBV19; CDR3 length: 13; clone size: NA; J gene: TRBJ2-2; CDR3 protein: ASIHQGGGTGELF
V gene: TRBV6-4; CDR3 length: 11; clone size: NA; J gene: TRBJ2-7; CDR3 protein: ATTWDREGEQY
V gene: TRBV9; CDR3 length: 16; clone size: NA; J gene: TRBJ2-2; CDR3 protein: ASSVLSGAIANTGELF